The 2 T cell receptor beta chains in this list originate from one sample, sequenced in a study of T cell responses to AZD1222 COVID-19 vaccine. Using immunoSEQ multiplex PCR, the repertoire was profiled, and TCRdb retains in-frame clones only, with some absent. Of tens of thousands of clones in the sample, around 80% were seen once. Source: peripheral blood, taken on day 0 of AZD1222 vaccination. Every receptor here comes from an adult in good health.

The chain links TRBV6-6 to TRBJ1-1; TRBD1 is a possible D gene (6 bases). V was cut by 5 bases and J by 6 bases, with 16 bases left in between. The germline gives CDR1 MNHNY, CDR2 SVGAGI (reference sequence). The CDR3 contains 14 residues. CDR3 in amino acids: CASSPFPGGAEAFF. The CDR3 nucleotides are TGTGCCAGCAGTCCCTTCCCGGGGGGCGCTGAAGCTTTCTTT.

J is TRBJ2-2 and V is TRBV11-2; 7 bases fit TRBD1. The CDR3 contains 15 residues. V dropped 6 bases and J dropped 7; count of bases not matched to a gene: 11. CDR1 is SGHAT, CDR2 FQNNGV, per germline. CDR3 sequence (DNA): TGTGCCAGCAGACAGGGGTCGAGGGTGGTCGGGGAGCTGTTTTTT. This encodes CASRQGSRVVGELFF.